This T cell receptor (beta chain) stems from a study of siplizumab effects on memory and regulatory T cells. General study points: Mappable CD4+ clones that were alloreactive averaged around 70% Treg-derived with siplizumab versus approximately 27% in controls. Naive T cells apparently outstripped memory cells in diversity and seemed major alloresponse contributors. With siplizumab, cumulative frequency of CD4+ memory-derived alloreactive sequences dropped significantly. For siplizumab cultures, the suppressive function of their proliferating Tregs was not confirmed.

Regarding this clone: Its antigen is still unknown.

Profiled with immunoSEQ multiplex PCR; TCRdb holds only in-frame clones, not every one. The table lists 100,000 or so clones, about 91% of them singletons, with 0.73% in the top ten. The junction had 7 bases not matched to a gene; V was cut back by 7 bases and J by 7 bases. This CDR3 comprises 12 residues. This rearrangement joins TRBV23-1 to TRBJ2-7; TRBD2 matches 7 bases. TRBV23-1 carries the ORF label, with uncertain function. The sequenced sample consisted of Tregs sorted from blood. The TCR was taken from a human donor in good health. The CDR3 region has the DNA TGCGCCAGCATCTCCGGGACTAAGGAGCAGTACTTC. This gives the protein CASISGTKEQYF.